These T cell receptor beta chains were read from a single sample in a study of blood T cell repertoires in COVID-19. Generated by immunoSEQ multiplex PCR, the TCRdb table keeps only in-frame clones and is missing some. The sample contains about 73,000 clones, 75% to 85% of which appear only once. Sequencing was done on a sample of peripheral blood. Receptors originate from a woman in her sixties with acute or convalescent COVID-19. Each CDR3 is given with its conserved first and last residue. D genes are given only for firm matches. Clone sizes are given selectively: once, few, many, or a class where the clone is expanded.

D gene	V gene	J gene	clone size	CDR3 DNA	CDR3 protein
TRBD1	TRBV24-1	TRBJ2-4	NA	TGTGCCACCAGTGATCCGGGACAGGGGATAAACATTCAGTACTTC	CATSDPGQGINIQYF
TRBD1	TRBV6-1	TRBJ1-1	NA	TGTGCCAGCAGTGAACCCAGGACAGGGGGCCAAGCTTTCTTT	CASSEPRTGGQAFF
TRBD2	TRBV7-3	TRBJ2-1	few	TGTGCCAGCAGCTTAACGACTAGCAGTGAGCAGTTCTTC	CASSLTTSSEQFF
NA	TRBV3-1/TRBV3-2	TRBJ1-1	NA	TGTGCCAGCAGCCGGGCGGGGAACACTGAAGCTTTCTTT	CASSRAGNTEAFF
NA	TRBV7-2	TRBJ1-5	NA	TGTGCCAGCAGCCTACACTTCAACAGTTACAATCAGCCCCAGCATTTT	CASSLHFNSYNQPQHF
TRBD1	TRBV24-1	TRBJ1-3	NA	TGTGCCACCAGTGATGGGACAGGGGGGACTGGAAACACCATATATTTT	CATSDGTGGTGNTIYF
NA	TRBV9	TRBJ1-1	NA	TGTGCCAGCTCTAACCCGACAGGGAACACTGAAGCTTTCTTT	CASSNPTGNTEAFF
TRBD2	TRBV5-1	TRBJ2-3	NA	TGCGCCAGCAGCTTGGAAGTCGGGGGGTTGGGTACGCAGTATTTT	CASSLEVGGLGTQYF
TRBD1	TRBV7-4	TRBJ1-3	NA	TGTGCCAGCAGCTTGGGACAGGCCACCTCTGGAAACACCATATATTTT	CASSLGQATSGNTIYF
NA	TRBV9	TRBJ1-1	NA	TGTGCCAGCAGCGTTGCCGCGGGGGGCGGTGAAGCTTTCTTT	CASSVAAGGGEAFF
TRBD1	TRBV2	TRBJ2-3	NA	TGTGCCAGCAGTGAGGGGACAGGGGACCTTGTTACGCAGTATTTT	CASSEGTGDLVTQYF
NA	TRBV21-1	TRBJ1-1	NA	TGTGCCAGCAGCAAAAGCCCGTACCCAAACACTGAAGCTTTCTTT	CASSKSPYPNTEAFF
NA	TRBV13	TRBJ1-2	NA	TGTGCCAGCAGCTTAAGGGACGGGGGAGTCTATGGCTACACCTTC	CASSLRDGGVYGYTF
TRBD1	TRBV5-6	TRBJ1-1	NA	TGTGCCAGCAGCCCAACCGGACAGGGTCCGCCTGAAGCTTTCTTT	CASSPTGQGPPEAFF
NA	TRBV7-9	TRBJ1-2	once	TGTGCCAGCAGCTTAGTAGGGAGAGGCTACACCTTC	CASSLVGRGYTF
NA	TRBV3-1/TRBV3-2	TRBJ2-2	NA	TGTGCCAGCTCCTCAGCGGGGGAGCTGTTTTTT	CASSSAGELFF
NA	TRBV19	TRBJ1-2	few	TGTGCCAGTAGTAACAATAGTCCGGGACAAAACTATGGCTACACCTTC	CASSNNSPGQNYGYTF
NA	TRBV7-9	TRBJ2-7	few	TGTGCCAGCAGCTTATTTCCCTCAGGGCTCCCCAAGGGGAACGAGCAGTACTTC	CASSLFPSGLPKGNEQYF
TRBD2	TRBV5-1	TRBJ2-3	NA	TGCGCCAGCAGCTTGGGGACTAGCGGGGGTTTCGCAGATACGCAGTATTTT	CASSLGTSGGFADTQYF
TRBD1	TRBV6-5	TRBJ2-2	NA	TGTGCCAGCAGTTACGGGACAGGGACCGGGGAGCTGTTTTTT	CASSYGTGTGELFF
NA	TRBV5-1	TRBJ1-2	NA	TGCGCCAGCAGCGGGTCCGGGACATCCCATGGCTACACCTTC	CASSGSGTSHGYTF
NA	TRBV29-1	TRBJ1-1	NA	TGCAGCTTACGAGAGAACACTGAAGCTTTCTTT	CSLRENTEAFF
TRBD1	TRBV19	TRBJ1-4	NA	TGTGCCAGTAGTATCGGACAGGGGAACGGTGAAAAACTGTTTTTT	CASSIGQGNGEKLFF
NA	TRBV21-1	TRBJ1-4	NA	TGTGCCAGCAGCAAAGTGGAGGAAGGTAGGAAGGATGAAAAACTGTTTTTT	CASSKVEEGRKDEKLFF
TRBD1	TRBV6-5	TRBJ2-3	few	TGTGCCAGCTCAAACACAGGGGGAGATACGCAGTATTTT	CASSNTGGDTQYF
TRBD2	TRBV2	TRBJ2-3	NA	TGTGCCCGAGCTAGCGGGGCTAGCACAGATACGCAGTATTTT	CARASGASTDTQYF
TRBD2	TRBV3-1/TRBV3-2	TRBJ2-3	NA	TGTGCCAGCAGCCGCCGATCGGCGGGGGACACAGATACGCAGTATTTT	CASSRRSAGDTDTQYF
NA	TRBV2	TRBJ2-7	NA	TGTGCCAGCAGTGAAGGCGGGTATGAGCAGTACTTC	CASSEGGYEQYF
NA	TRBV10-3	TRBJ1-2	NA	TGTGCCATCAGTGAGTCCGGGGAGCTGTATGGCTACACCTTC	CAISESGELYGYTF
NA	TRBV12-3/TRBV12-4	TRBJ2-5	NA	TGTGCCAGCAGGGCGGCGGAGACCCAGTACTTC	CASRAAETQYF
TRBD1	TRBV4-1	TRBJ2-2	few	TGCGCCAGCAGCCAAGGGGGCCTAAGAGGCGGGACAGGTCAAACCGGGGAGCTGTTTTTT	CASSQGGLRGGTGQTGELFF
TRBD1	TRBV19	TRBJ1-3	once	TGTGCCAGCAAGACAGGGGCCGCTGGAAACACCATATATTTT	CASKTGAAGNTIYF